This passage covers 17 T cell receptor beta chains from one sample sequenced in a study of T cell changes during pregnancy in multiple sclerosis. Assay used: immunoSEQ multiplex PCR; TCRdb lists only in-frame clones, some missing. This table has some 39,000 clones, roughly 90% appearing once. The material was CD8+ T cells from peripheral blood mononuclear cells, obtained in the first trimester of pregnancy. Every receptor here comes from a female donor with multiple sclerosis, enrolled in a pregnancy study.

The CDR3 bases are TGTGCCAGCAGCGTCGAGACAGGGGCCGTAGAGACCCAGTACTTC. Translating gives CASSVETGAVETQYF. The V gene is TRBV9, the J gene TRBJ2-5, with 8 bases matching TRBD1. CDR1 is SGDLS and CDR2 is YYNGEE in the germline V gene. V dropped 2 bases and J dropped 4; count of bases not matched to a gene: 7. The CDR3 is 15 residues long.

This clone has a single count. This sequence joins TRBV6-5 and TRBJ1-3, with D possibly TRBD1 on 6 matching bases. The CDR3 has 15 residues. CDR1 is MNHEY and CDR2 is SVGAGI in the germline V gene. V lost 0 bases and J 2 bases, leaving 8 bases between the germline ends. For the CDR3, the DNA is TGTGCCAGCAGTTACTCGCCAGGGGCTGGAAACACCATATATTTT. Protein product: CASSYSPGAGNTIYF.

The chain is built from TRBV4-2 and TRBJ2-1; 7 nucleotides line up with TRBD2. Trimming at V came to 1 base and at J to 10 bases, leaving 10 bases not matched to a gene. Germline lookup yields CDR1 LGHNA and CDR2 YNFKEQ. This CDR3 comprises 15 residues. The CDR3 bases are TGTGCCAGCAGCCAAGGGGGGGGTGGATCTGAGGAGCAGTTCTTC. As protein: CASSQGGGGSEEQFF.

The V and J genes are TRBV6-5 and TRBJ2-1; weak D call: TRBD2 (5 bases). The ends were cut back, 3 bases at V and 0 bases at J, with 9 bases in the middle. The CDR3 is 15 amino acids. Looked up from germline, CDR1 is MNHEY and CDR2 is SVGAGI. As DNA, the CDR3 is TGTGCCAGCAGTTATAGCGCGAACTCCTACAATGAGCAGTTCTTC. It is translated as CASSYSANSYNEQFF.

The gene calls are TRBV19 and TRBJ1-5; 8 positions match TRBD1. Germline V gives CDR1 LNHDA, CDR2 SQIVND (reference sequence). The CDR3 runs to 13 residues. V was pared by 6 bases and J by 8 bases, with 6 bases of the junction left unmatched. CDR3 in amino acids: CASRKDREKPQHF. CDR3 nucleotide sequence: TGTGCCAGTAGAAAGGACAGGGAGAAGCCCCAGCATTTT.

The genes are TRBV7-9 and TRBJ2-7, with 7 bases that match TRBD1. The CDR3 runs to 16 residues. The V and J ends lost 4 bases and 3 bases, in that order; junction bases with no gene match: 12. Germline CDR1 is SEHNR and CDR2 is FQNEAQ (reference sequence). The CDR3 DNA is TGTGCCAGCAGCTCCCTCGGGACAGAAATCTTCTACGAGCAGTACTTC. Translation: CASSSLGTEIFYEQYF.

J is TRBJ2-3 and V is TRBV7-3; D may be TRBD2 (7 bases). Germline loops: CDR1 SGHTA, CDR2 FQGTGA. Trimming removed 2 bases at V and 3 bases at J, with 12 bases between. This CDR3 region has 15 residues. CDR3 loop: CASSLVKGGTDTQYF. The CDR3 DNA is TGTGCCAGCAGCTTAGTGAAGGGGGGGACAGATACGCAGTATTTT.

The chain links TRBV25-1 to TRBJ2-4, with D perhaps matching TRBD2 (6 bases). This CDR3 spans 16 amino acids. The V end lost 5 bases, the J end lost 8 bases, and 22 bases lay between the germline ends. CDR1 is MGHDK and CDR2 is SYGVNS in the germline V gene. The CDR3 DNA is TGTGCCAGCAGTCCACCGCTGGAGGGGAAGAGGGACATTCAGTACTTC. This encodes CASSPPLEGKRDIQYF.

The chain employs TRBV4-1 and TRBJ2-1; 8 nucleotides agree with TRBD1. Germline-derived CDR1 and CDR2 are MGHRA and YSYEKL. Germline trimming cut 1 base from V and 8 bases from J; bases unmatched to any gene: 7. The CDR3 sequence is 15 residues long. This CDR3 reads CASSQGQGALDEQFF. Written as DNA, the CDR3 is TGCGCCAGCAGCCAAGGGCAGGGGGCATTGGATGAGCAGTTCTTC.

The V gene is TRBV27, the J gene TRBJ2-1, with 7 bases that match TRBD2. V gave up 1 base and J gave up 7 bases; unmatched junction bases: 7. Germline-derived CDR1 and CDR2 are MNHEY and SMNVEV (reference sequence). The CDR3 has 15 residues. CDR3 sequence (DNA): TGTGCCAGCAGTTTATTGGGGGGGGGTCGGAATGAGCAGTTCTTC. This translates into CASSLLGGGRNEQFF.

This clone was seen just once. V and J are TRBV4-3 and TRBJ1-5, with 9 positions matching TRBD1. Germline values: CDR1 LGHNA, CDR2 YSLEER. CDR3 length: 16 amino acids. J gave up 6 bases and V 3 bases, and 9 bases lay outside the gene matches. This CDR3 reads CASSQTVDRGGQPQHF. The CDR3 DNA sequence: TGCGCCAGCAGCCAGACGGTGGACAGGGGCGGTCAGCCCCAGCATTTT.

CDR3 loop: CASSASGQGATEAFF. The CDR3 DNA reads as TGTGCCAGCAGCGCTAGCGGACAGGGGGCAACAGAAGCTTTCTTT. The chain is built from TRBV9 and TRBJ1-1; TRBD1 aligns across 11 bases. This CDR3 spans 15 amino acids. Unmatched junction bases numbered 9, after V lost 3 bases and J lost 8 bases. From germline, CDR1 is SGDLS and CDR2 YYNGEE.

The table lists this clone with a few counts. This chain joins TRBV9 and TRBJ1-1; 7 bases are shared with TRBD1. Germline loops: CDR1 SGDLS, CDR2 YYNGEE. The CDR3 contains 17 residues. The J segment lost 0 bases and the V segment lost 0 bases, leaving 8 bases of the junction unmatched. The CDR3 loop reads CASSVGGGIGMNTEAFF. Written as DNA, the CDR3 is TGTGCCAGCAGCGTAGGAGGGGGCATTGGTATGAACACTGAAGCTTTCTTT.

In this sample, this clone turned up many times. This chain joins TRBV27 and TRBJ1-3; D uncertain. The germline gives CDR1 MNHEY, CDR2 SMNVEV (reference sequence). V lost 0 bases to trimming and J lost 4 bases, with 4 bases between them. This CDR3 contains 13 residues. The CDR3 here is CASSLSQGNTIYF. The CDR3 DNA reads TGTGCCAGCAGTTTATCACAGGGAAACACCATATATTTT.

J is TRBJ2-7 and V is TRBV6-6; 7 bases align to TRBD1. Trimming took 7 bases from V and 4 from J; bases not matched to a gene: 10. CDR3 length equals 14 residues. Germline values: CDR1 MNHNY, CDR2 SVGAGI (reference sequence). The CDR3 loop reads CASTPHRGVYEQYF. CDR3 coding DNA: TGTGCCAGCACCCCTCACAGGGGCGTATACGAGCAGTACTTC.

This clone was detected only a few times. The rearrangement joins TRBV6-5 to TRBJ1-6; D is ambiguous. V lost 5 bases to trimming and J lost 6 bases, with 5 bases between them. The length of the CDR3 is 12 residues. Germline lookup yields CDR1 MNHEY and CDR2 SVGAGI. The chain's CDR3 is CASSAPNSPLHF. The CDR3 coding sequence is TGTGCCAGCAGTGCGCCTAATTCACCCCTCCACTTT.

The gene calls are TRBV9 and TRBJ1-4; the D is unclear. CDR1 is SGDLS and CDR2 is YYNGEE in the germline V gene. Deletions cut 0 bases from V and 0 bases from J, with 15 bases between. This CDR3 has 18 residues. CDR3 nucleotides: TGTGCCAGCAGCGTAGCTCCGGTTCTGGGAGCAACTAATGAAAAACTGTTTTTT. Its translation: CASSVAPVLGATNEKLFF.